These T cell receptor beta chains were read from a single sample in a study of cytomegalovirus exposure and HLA in healthy donors. Libraries were prepared by immunoSEQ multiplex PCR; TCRdb keeps only in-frame clonotypes and omits some of them. This sample yields roughly 120,000 clones, of which about 80% are seen a single time; approximately 1% belongs to the top ten. The sample was PBMCs. The receptors derive from a human donor in good health. CDR3s include the opening cysteine and the closing phenylalanine or tryptophan. D genes are given only for firm matches. Size values are once, few and many counts, or a class for expanded clones, and some rows have none.

j_call clone_size d_call v_call cdr3_aa cdr3_nt
TRBJ1-5 - - TRBV6-5 CASSLFGDQPQHF TGTGCCAGCAGTTTATTCGGGGATCAGCCCCAGCATTTT
TRBJ2-2 few TRBD1 TRBV6-4 CASSDGQGNTGELFF TGTGCCAGCAGTGACGGACAGGGAAACACCGGGGAGCTGTTTTTT
TRBJ2-1 - TRBD2 TRBV13 CASSSGGSSYNEQFF TGTGCCAGCAGCAGCGGGGGAAGCTCCTACAATGAGCAGTTCTTC
TRBJ1-6 - - TRBV6-5 CASHRGRSSPLHF TGTGCCAGCCACCGGGGGAGGTCTTCACCCCTCCACTTT
TRBJ2-1 - - TRBV9 CASSGVYRDSYNEQFF TGTGCCAGCAGCGGGGTGTACCGGGACTCTTACAATGAGCAGTTCTTC
TRBJ1-3 few TRBD1 TRBV9 CASTPGGKGLLSGNTIYF TGTGCCAGCACCCCAGGGGGAAAGGGACTCCTCTCTGGAAACACCATATATTTT
TRBJ1-6 - - TRBV19 CASSSRPPGNSPLHF TGTGCCAGTAGTTCGAGGCCCCCTGGGAATTCACCCCTCCACTTT
TRBJ1-4 - TRBD1 TRBV10-1 CASRGSQGWANEKLFF TGCGCCAGCAGGGGGTCACAGGGGTGGGCTAATGAAAAACTGTTTTTT
TRBJ2-7 - TRBD1 TRBV7-8 CASSPRDRTAYEQYF TGTGCCAGCAGCCCACGGGACAGGACCGCCTACGAGCAGTACTTC
TRBJ2-1 - - TRBV10-1 CASSELGNEQFF TGCGCCAGCAGTGAGCTAGGCAATGAGCAGTTCTTC
TRBJ2-3 - - TRBV6-4 CASSEGGGDTQYF TGTGCCAGCAGTGAGGGAGGCGGGGATACGCAGTATTTT
TRBJ1-6 many TRBD1 TRBV15 CATSRARGPGNSPLHF TGTGCCACCAGCAGAGCAAGGGGGCCTGGGAATTCACCCCTCCACTTT
TRBJ2-7 - TRBD2 TRBV2 CASRRTGTSVHEQYF TGTGCCAGCAGACGCACCGGGACTAGCGTACACGAGCAGTACTTC
TRBJ2-2 once - TRBV15 CATRGYGGANTGELFF TGTGCCACTCGGGGGTATGGAGGAGCCAACACCGGGGAGCTGTTTTTT
TRBJ2-2 - - TRBV21-1 CASNSRAQRSGELFF TGTGCCAGCAATTCGAGGGCCCAGAGATCCGGGGAGCTGTTTTTT
TRBJ2-1 once - TRBV5-1 CASSTGGAYNEQFF TGCGCCAGCAGCACAGGGGGGGCCTACAATGAGCAGTTCTTC
TRBJ2-2 - - TRBV7-9 CASSFTGLAGELFF TGTGCCAGCAGCTTCACAGGGTTGGCCGGGGAGCTGTTTTTT
TRBJ1-5 once TRBD1 TRBV4-1 CASSLWQGGNQPQHF TGCGCCAGCAGCCTTTGGCAGGGGGGCAATCAGCCCCAGCATTTT
TRBJ2-5 once TRBD2 TRBV18 CASSRGVEETQYF TGTGCCAGCTCCCGGGGGGTAGAAGAGACCCAGTACTTC
TRBJ1-1 - TRBD1 TRBV27 CASSLSPGGYTEAFF TGTGCCAGCAGTTTAAGTCCAGGGGGCTACACTGAAGCTTTCTTT
TRBJ1-3 - - TRBV4-1 CASSQEPSSGNTIYF TGCGCCAGCAGCCAAGAACCCAGCTCTGGAAACACCATATATTTT
TRBJ1-1 - - TRBV6-1 CASSDQGHTEAFF TGTGCCAGCAGTGATCAGGGTCACACTGAAGCTTTCTTT
TRBJ2-5 - TRBD2 TRBV7-9 CASRSRSGGYSRETQYF TGTGCCAGCAGGTCCCGTAGCGGGGGGTACTCCAGGGAGACCCAGTACTTC